These T cell receptor beta chains were read from a single sample in a study of regulatory T cells in long-lasting Graves disease. TCRdb re-called the multiplex PCR reads with MiXCR, one entry per CDR3 protein. The data show 400,000 to 500,000 distinct CDR3 sequences, with around 15% seen just once and about 15% held by the top ten. These same data were also listed under a study on T cells in Graves' hyperthyroidism and ophthalmopathy.

This sample comprised peripheral blood mononuclear cells (PBMCs), obtained at new diagnosis, from a patient treated with antithyroid drugs. These receptor sequences come from a woman between 45 and 65 years old with Graves disease. The conserved cysteine and the conserved F or W are not part of the CDR3 here. Some rows mark clone size as missing; the rest say once, few, many or name a class of expanded clone.

>TRBJ2-5|many|TRBV6-2/TRBV6-3
ASSYLQGSTETQY
>TRBJ1-3|.|TRBV6-1
ASRSAGLGSNVGYTIY
>TRBJ2-7|many|TRBV28
ASLRQGYEQY
>TRBJ2-3|many|TRBV9
ASSVALAGATDTQY
>TRBJ2-7|many|TRBV2
ASRGEMRSSYEQY
>TRBJ2-1|.|TRBV30
AWTRTPWDEQF
>TRBJ1-2|.|TRBV18
ASSWGQDDSGYT
>TRBJ2-1|few|TRBV20-1
SARTGRAYDEQF
>TRBJ1-5|many|TRBV28
ASSLLPTYSNQPQH
>TRBJ2-1|many|TRBV7-3
ASSLGEEYNEQF
>TRBJ2-5|few|TRBV5-1
ASSLEAETQY
>TRBJ2-5|many|TRBV2
ASSDVGGGETQY
>TRBJ1-1|few|TRBV25-1
ASSERREAF
>TRBJ2-7|many|TRBV7-9
ASSSTGTGAYEQY
>TRBJ2-1|.|TRBV19
ATAPDYHSYNEQF
>TRBJ2-6|few|TRBV7-9
ASSLVAGLERANVLT
>TRBJ2-1|many|TRBV12-3/TRBV12-4
ASTPSAGGYNEQF
>TRBJ1-6|.|TRBV4-1
ASSQATTGTNSPLH
>TRBJ2-7|many|TRBV7-9
ASSFAGAPYEQY
>TRBJ2-3|.|TRBV5-1
ASSLGSGSVTDTQY
>TRBJ2-3|many|TRBV11-2
ASSPREGSTDTQY
>TRBJ1-1|many|TRBV28
ASSFWDRGQLNTEAF
>TRBJ2-7|many|TRBV2
ASSDPGRILTYEQY
>TRBJ2-5|few|TRBV20-1
SARGPSQETQY
>TRBJ2-3|.|TRBV30
AWSVPRLAGDVLPQDTQY
>TRBJ1-4|many|TRBV5-1
ASSLEQGYGKLF
>TRBJ2-1|many|TRBV10-1
ASSAGSGRGNEQF
>TRBJ2-7|many|TRBV6-1
ASSPNREAGYEQY
>TRBJ2-2|.|TRBV7-3
ASSPHGVRTANTGELF
>TRBJ2-1|many|TRBV24-1
ATSESDRGLRNEQF
>TRBJ1-1|many|TRBV30
AWSVEGNTEAF
>TRBJ2-2|few|TRBV12-3/TRBV12-4
ASTLAGYTGELF
>TRBJ2-7|many|TRBV7-8
ASSPRMASGPTSYEQY
>TRBJ2-1|few|TRBV7-9
ASKSGVVGTSGFSSYNEQF
>TRBJ1-5|many|TRBV2
ASSHMGDTRNQPQH
>TRBJ1-2|many|TRBV2
ASSDPGQSNYGYT
>TRBJ2-2|few|TRBV30
AWSWFRTSGRAGELF
>TRBJ2-4|.|TRBV19
ASSRGQGASPSENIQY
>TRBJ2-7|many|TRBV19
ASSTQTGSSYEQY
>TRBJ1-2|.|TRBV10-3
AIPRGDGYT
>TRBJ1-2|few|TRBV27
ASSSLPTGYGYT
>TRBJ2-7|many|TRBV7-2
ASSFRLAGGEEQY
>TRBJ2-1|many|TRBV3-1
ASSQLYNEQF
>TRBJ2-3|many|TRBV14
ASSLGLAGKTDTQY
>TRBJ2-7|many|TRBV5-1
ASSQKSSGSYEQY